This T cell receptor beta chain emerged from a study of blood T cell repertoires in COVID-19. Study details: Sites in the United States, Italy and Spain provided acute and convalescent COVID-19 samples.

The germline gives CDR1 SGHDN, CDR2 FVKESK. This CDR3 is 15 amino acids long. V trimming: 4 bases; J trimming: 4 bases; junction bases outside the gene matches: 8. Libraries were prepared by immunoSEQ multiplex PCR; TCRdb keeps only in-frame clonotypes and omits some of them. This table holds 50,000 to 75,000 clones, around 79% found once. This receptor was obtained from a man aged 60-69 years with acute or convalescent COVID-19. The sample comprised peripheral blood. V gene TRBV14 combines with J gene TRBJ2-5, with 8 bases lining up with TRBD2. CDR3 loop: CASSPGLVFGETQYF. For the CDR3, the DNA is TGTGCCAGCAGCCCGGGACTAGTTTTCGGAGAGACCCAGTACTTC.